This T cell receptor beta chain appears in the sequencing data of a study of cytomegalovirus exposure and HLA in healthy donors. Whereas donors were nominally healthy upon sampling, unrecorded immune exposures were probable. The CDR3 loop spans 13 amino acids. Germline V CDR1 and CDR2: GTSNPN, SVGIG (reference sequence). V was pared by 5 bases and J by 7 bases, with 17 bases between. PCR amplification relied on 60 Vbeta primers (plus 13 Jbeta primers). TCRdb's table, derived via immunoSEQ multiplex PCR, lists solely in-frame clones and lacks some. This sample has about 140,000 clones, with 80% to 85% found just once. Findings and caveats of the study: A later analysis reported that several of the most significant clusters appeared to be linked to common viral pathogens, among them Epstein-Barr virus. The authors confirmed in vitro that three CMV-associated chains were specific for CMV antigens. Later on, a genetic analysis was performed. It linked a missense variant in DCLRE1C with V- and J-gene trimming of TCR beta.

As regards this clone: Antigen specificity is unknown.

This chain connects TRBV30 to TRBJ1-1; D is possibly TRBD1 (6 bases). This TCR was sampled from a female donor in good health and CMV-seronegative. Sequences were obtained from PBMCs. The CDR3 nucleotides are TGTGCCTGGGGGACACCATTCAAAGATGAAGCTTTCTTT. Protein product: CAWGTPFKDEAFF.